This is a list of T cell receptor beta chains from one sample in a study of T cells after yellow fever vaccination. A single record per CDR3 protein comes from TCRdb applying MiXCR to the 5' RACE reads. The table lists a few hundred thousand distinct CDR3 sequences, around 17% of them singletons. This sample comprised PBMCs, obtained about 5 days after the first yellow fever vaccination. The receptor source for this set is a man younger than 35 who received the YFV17D yellow fever vaccine. Each CDR3 is given with its conserved first and last residue. The order of the fields is V gene, J gene, CDR3 protein.

v_call: TRBV4-3
j_call: TRBJ2-1
cdr3_aa: CASSRPRAGLDHEQFF

v_call: TRBV27
j_call: TRBJ2-1
cdr3_aa: CASSLSLPPHEQFF

v_call: TRBV18
j_call: TRBJ2-1
cdr3_aa: CASSPPVGQGSSNEQFF

v_call: TRBV19
j_call: TRBJ2-2
cdr3_aa: CASIQGAPPGELFF

v_call: TRBV15
j_call: TRBJ2-7
cdr3_aa: CATSRDRAGGYEQYF

v_call: TRBV12-3/TRBV12-4
j_call: TRBJ2-5
cdr3_aa: CASRGLGETQYF

v_call: TRBV4-2
j_call: TRBJ2-2
cdr3_aa: CASSQDLERGWTGELFF

v_call: TRBV5-1
j_call: TRBJ2-5
cdr3_aa: CASSLDSSQETQYF

v_call: TRBV2
j_call: TRBJ2-1
cdr3_aa: CAIPSGTGVLGEQFF

v_call: TRBV20-1
j_call: TRBJ1-4
cdr3_aa: CSATWGSGRGEKLFF

v_call: TRBV4-1
j_call: TRBJ2-7
cdr3_aa: CASSQVAGSSYEQYF

v_call: TRBV5-4
j_call: TRBJ1-1
cdr3_aa: CASSGDLNTEAFF

v_call: TRBV5-1
j_call: TRBJ2-5
cdr3_aa: CASSFMPEETQYF

v_call: TRBV5-1
j_call: TRBJ1-1
cdr3_aa: CASSFVGGTQSEAFF

v_call: TRBV7-9
j_call: TRBJ2-1
cdr3_aa: CASSPDRGRKYEQFF